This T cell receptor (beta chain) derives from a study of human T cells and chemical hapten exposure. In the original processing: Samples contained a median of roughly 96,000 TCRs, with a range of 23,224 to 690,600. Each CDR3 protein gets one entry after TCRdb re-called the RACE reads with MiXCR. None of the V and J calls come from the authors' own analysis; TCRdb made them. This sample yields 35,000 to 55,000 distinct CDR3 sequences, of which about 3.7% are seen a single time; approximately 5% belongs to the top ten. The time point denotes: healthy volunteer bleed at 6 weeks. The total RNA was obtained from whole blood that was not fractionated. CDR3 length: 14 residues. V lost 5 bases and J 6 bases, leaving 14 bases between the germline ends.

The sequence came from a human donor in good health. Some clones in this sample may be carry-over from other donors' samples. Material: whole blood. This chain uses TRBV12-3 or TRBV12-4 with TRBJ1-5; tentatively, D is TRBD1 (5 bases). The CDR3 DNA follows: TGTGCCAGCAGTAGGACGGCTAGGGGTCAGCCCCAGCATTTT. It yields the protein CASSRTARGQPQHF.